One sample yielded the 8 T cell receptor beta chains listed below, sequenced in a study of T-cell memory formation after mild COVID-19. TCRdb re-called the 5' RACE reads with MiXCR, one entry per CDR3 protein. The table records about 350,000 distinct CDR3 sequences, approximately 13% of them present only once. Sequenced material: PBMCs or a T cell subset sorted from them (not recorded which). The receptors come from a man younger than 35 who had mild COVID-19 (a few samples of this study predate the infection). Cell type and time point are not known.

The chain carries TRBV24-1 and TRBJ2-1, with 7 nucleotides matching TRBD2. Germline CDR1 reads KGHDR; CDR2 reads SFDVKD. CDR3 length: 18 amino acids. With V trimmed by 5 bases and J by 4 bases, 16 bases remained unmatched. The CDR3 loop reads CATSVLRGSSGEYNEQFF. CDR3 coding DNA: TGTGCCACCAGTGTCCTTAGAGGGTCCAGCGGGGAGTACAATGAGCAGTTCTTC.

This chain links TRBV5-8 with TRBJ2-5; D is undetermined. This CDR3 has 11 residues. The germline V gene has CDR1 SGHTS and CDR2 YDEGEE. V was clipped by 1 base and J by 8 bases, with 6 bases between them. The CDR3 reads CASSLHRTQYF. The CDR3 DNA is TGTGCCAGCAGCTTGCACCGTACCCAGTACTTC.

V and J are TRBV2 and TRBJ1-5; D not certain. V lost 3 bases, J lost 5 bases, and 5 bases lay in between. Per germline, CDR1 SNHLY and CDR2 FYNNEI. The CDR3 extends over 12 amino acids. CDR3: CASSDMDQPQHF. The CDR3 nucleotides are TGTGCCAGCAGTGATATGGATCAGCCCCAGCATTTT.

This clonotype appeared a single time. The CDR3 loop reads CASGSSGAEQFF. CDR3 bases: TGTGCCAGCGGAAGCTCCGGTGCGGAGCAGTTCTTC. The V call is TRBV7-9, the J call TRBJ2-1; D uncertain. Germline V gene sequence: CDR1 SEHNR, CDR2 FQNEAQ (reference sequence). The CDR3 is made up of 12 amino acids. Trimming removed 8 bases from V and 10 bases from J, with 15 bases in between.

V gene TRBV20-1 combines with J gene TRBJ2-1, with 11 bases aligning to TRBD1. CDR1 and CDR2 from the germline V gene are DFQATT and SNEGSKA (reference sequence). The J segment lost 8 bases and the V segment lost 5 bases, leaving 8 bases of the junction unmatched. The CDR3 extends over 14 amino acids. The CDR3, as DNA: TGCAGTGCTTGGTCCGGGACAGGGGGGGATGAGCAGTTCTTC. Translating gives CSAWSGTGGDEQFF.

The chain is built from TRBV6-2 or TRBV6-3 and TRBJ2-7; D ambiguous. The CDR3 runs to 12 residues. CDR1 and CDR2 (germline): MNHEY, SVGEGT. V lost 6 bases and J lost 3, with 9 bases in between. The CDR3 protein is CASSPEFYEQYF. The CDR3 DNA reads as TGTGCCAGCAGCCCAGAATTCTACGAGCAGTACTTC.

The table lists this clonotype with a few counts. V and J are TRBV12-3 or TRBV12-4 and TRBJ1-4, with unresolved D. The CDR3 runs 14 residues. V gave up 5 bases and J gave up 4 bases, with 11 bases separating them. The CDR3 region is CASSPLLDNEKLFF. The CDR3 nucleotides are TGTGCCAGCAGTCCCCTCCTTGATAATGAAAAACTGTTTTTT.

This clonotype occurred a few times. The rearrangement uses TRBV4-1 and TRBJ2-7, with a tentative D call TRBD2 (6 bases). V was clipped by 1 base and J by 6 bases, with 10 bases between them. Germline V CDR1 and CDR2: MGHRA, YSYEKL. This CDR3 is 13 amino acids long. CDR3 coding DNA: TGCGCCAGCAGCCAAGTGGAGGAGGGCGAGCAGTACTTC. It codes for CASSQVEEGEQYF.